This is a list of T cell receptor beta chains from one sample in a study of blood T cell repertoires in COVID-19. Produced via immunoSEQ multiplex PCR; TCRdb's table is partial and in-frame only. The data hold approximately 56,000 clones, with over 80% observed a single time. The sequenced sample consisted of peripheral blood. These receptors originate from a man aged 65 to 85 with active COVID-19. CDR3s include the opening cysteine and the closing phenylalanine or tryptophan. Fields, in order: CDR3 length, V gene, D gene, clone size, J gene, CDR3 protein, CDR3 DNA. A D gene is named only where the DNA matches it firmly. A clone size is listed for some rows: how often the clone was seen (once, few, many), or a class if it is expanded.

15	TRBV18	NA	once	TRBJ2-7	CASSPGPGGPGEQYF	TGTGCCAGCTCACCGGGGCCGGGGGGCCCGGGCGAGCAGTACTTC
13	TRBV30	NA	NA	TRBJ1-2	CAWGRDRPYGYTF	TGTGCCTGGGGGCGCGACAGGCCCTATGGCTACACCTTC
13	TRBV5-1	TRBD1	NA	TRBJ2-1	CASSLDRGNEQFF	TGCGCCAGCAGCTTGGACAGGGGCAATGAGCAGTTCTTC
15	TRBV7-2	NA	once	TRBJ2-7	CASSPLAGPSYEQYF	TGTGCCAGCAGCCCGTTGGCGGGGCCGTCCTACGAGCAGTACTTC
19	TRBV4-3	TRBD2	NA	TRBJ2-1	CASSQDLRLAGGLGDEQFF	TGCGCCAGCAGCCAAGATCTTCGACTAGCGGGGGGATTGGGGGACGAGCAGTTCTTC
15	TRBV5-4	TRBD1	few	TRBJ2-7	CASSIWTGGQDEQYF	TGTGCCAGCAGCATCTGGACAGGGGGTCAGGACGAGCAGTACTTC
16	TRBV3-1/TRBV3-2	TRBD1	NA	TRBJ2-7	CASSQEDRFGTYEQYF	TGTGCCAGCAGCCAAGAGGACAGGTTTGGCACCTACGAGCAGTACTTC
15	TRBV9	TRBD1	NA	TRBJ2-1	CASSRRPGQGDEQFF	TGTGCCAGCAGTCGTAGACCGGGACAGGGAGATGAGCAGTTCTTC
16	TRBV10-3	TRBD2	once	TRBJ2-1	CAITPTSGGSYNEQFF	TGTGCCATCACACCGACTAGCGGGGGCTCCTACAATGAGCAGTTCTTC
14	TRBV12-5	NA	NA	TRBJ1-1	CASGPPGRVTEAFF	TGTGCTAGTGGCCCCCCGGGAAGGGTCACTGAAGCTTTCTTT
14	TRBV6-5	NA	NA	TRBJ2-1	CASAREVGYNEQFF	TGTGCCAGCGCGAGGGAAGTCGGCTACAATGAGCAGTTCTTC
17	TRBV7-9	TRBD1	once	TRBJ1-1	CASSPIGGTELNTEAFF	TGTGCCAGCAGCCCGATTGGGGGGACAGAATTGAACACTGAAGCTTTCTTT
15	TRBV5-1	TRBD1	NA	TRBJ2-3	CASSPKTGPTDTQYF	TGCGCCAGCAGCCCTAAGACAGGGCCCACAGATACGCAGTATTTT
13	TRBV5-1	NA	NA	TRBJ2-5	CASSLQGWETQYF	TGCGCCAGCAGCTTACAGGGTTGGGAGACCCAGTACTTC
15	TRBV28	NA	NA	TRBJ2-5	CASSLGGAQQETQYF	TGTGCCAGCAGTTTAGGGGGGGCCCAACAAGAGACCCAGTACTTC
13	TRBV10-3	NA	NA	TRBJ1-2	CAISLVDNYGYTF	TGTGCCATCAGCCTGGTAGATAACTATGGCTACACCTTC
14	TRBV2	TRBD1	NA	TRBJ2-2	CASSGDRGTGELFF	TGTGCCAGCAGCGGGGACAGGGGCACCGGGGAGCTGTTTTTT
13	TRBV5-6	NA	NA	TRBJ2-7	CASSLEDSYEQYF	TGTGCCAGCAGCTTGGAGGACAGCTACGAGCAGTACTTC
16	TRBV9	NA	NA	TRBJ1-4	CASSSLPTAYHEKLFF	TGTGCCAGCAGCTCCCTACCGACAGCCTATCATGAAAAACTGTTTTTT
12	TRBV29-1	NA	few	TRBJ1-1	CSVSRFGTEAFF	TGCAGCGTCTCCCGGTTCGGCACTGAAGCTTTCTTT
13	TRBV27	NA	NA	TRBJ2-2	CASSLQINGELFF	TGTGCCAGCAGTTTACAGATCAACGGGGAGCTGTTTTTT
15	TRBV6-5	TRBD1	NA	TRBJ2-1	CASSRDRGTYNEQFF	TGTGCCAGCAGTCGGGACAGGGGAACCTACAATGAGCAGTTCTTC
15	TRBV7-9	NA	NA	TRBJ1-3	CASSPSGGSGNTIYF	TGTGCCAGCAGCCCCTCTGGAGGCTCTGGAAACACCATATATTTT
19	TRBV11-2	TRBD2	NA	TRBJ2-2	CASSLTDSGLAGGAGELFF	TGTGCCAGCAGCTTAACCGACTCCGGACTAGCGGGGGGAGCCGGGGAGCTGTTTTTT
15	TRBV18	TRBD1	NA	TRBJ1-2	CASSPRDSLSYGYTF	TGTGCCAGCTCACCACGGGACAGCTTGAGCTATGGCTACACCTTC
13	TRBV5-4	NA	NA	TRBJ2-6	CASSLSGANVLTF	TGTGCCAGCAGCCTCTCTGGGGCCAACGTCCTGACTTTC
12	TRBV7-2	NA	NA	TRBJ2-7	CASSLDHYEQYF	TGTGCCAGCAGCTTAGATCACTACGAGCAGTACTTC
15	TRBV7-9	TRBD1	NA	TRBJ1-2	CASSWAGTDPYGYTF	TGTGCCAGCAGCTGGGCCGGGACAGACCCCTATGGCTACACCTTC
15	TRBV9	NA	NA	TRBJ2-5	CASSVASAYQETQYF	TGTGCCAGCAGCGTAGCTAGCGCATACCAAGAGACCCAGTACTTC
14	TRBV24-1	NA	medium-sized	TRBJ1-5	CATSAGGEVSPQHF	TGTGCCACCAGTGCCGGGGGGGAGGTCTCGCCCCAGCATTTT
14	TRBV6-1	NA	NA	TRBJ2-5	CASSEPLAMKTQYF	TGTGCCAGCAGTGAACCCCTAGCGATGAAGACCCAGTACTTC
16	TRBV5-1	TRBD1	once	TRBJ2-3	CASSPGTGHSTDTQYF	TGCGCCAGCAGCCCAGGGACAGGCCATAGCACAGATACGCAGTATTTT
14	TRBV6-5	TRBD1	NA	TRBJ1-1	CASGTTGMNTEAFF	TGTGCCAGCGGGACGACAGGGATGAACACTGAAGCTTTCTTT
11	TRBV19	NA	NA	TRBJ2-7	CASSTGVEQYF	TGTGCCAGTAGTACAGGGGTCGAGCAGTACTTC
14	TRBV18	NA	NA	TRBJ2-7	CASSLTGFSYEQYF	TGTGCCAGCTCATTGACCGGGTTTTCCTACGAGCAGTACTTC
13	TRBV12-3/TRBV12-4	NA	NA	TRBJ2-5	CASSWEVQETQYF	TGTGCCAGCAGTTGGGAGGTTCAAGAGACCCAGTACTTC
15	TRBV10-3	NA	NA	TRBJ2-3	CAISRTDTRTDTQYF	TGTGCCATCAGTCGGACTGACACTCGCACAGATACGCAGTATTTT
16	TRBV15	NA	NA	TRBJ2-3	CATSRGRGRITDTQYF	TGTGCCACCAGCAGAGGGCGGGGGCGCATCACAGATACGCAGTATTTT
15	TRBV19	NA	once	TRBJ1-5	CASSIANRVNQPQHF	TGTGCCAGTAGTATAGCTAACAGGGTCAATCAGCCCCAGCATTTT
15	TRBV7-2	TRBD2	NA	TRBJ2-3	CASGLAGGSADTQYF	TGTGCCAGCGGTCTAGCGGGGGGCAGCGCAGATACGCAGTATTTT
15	TRBV9	TRBD1	NA	TRBJ2-4	CASSPHRGDENIQYF	TGTGCCAGCAGCCCACACAGGGGCGACGAAAACATTCAGTACTTC
15	TRBV27	TRBD1	NA	TRBJ2-7	CASSAARTGGYEQYF	TGTGCCAGCAGTGCCGCACGGACAGGGGGTTACGAGCAGTACTTC
14	TRBV5-4	NA	NA	TRBJ1-6	CASRSGGVNSPLHF	TGTGCCAGCAGATCAGGAGGAGTGAATTCACCCCTCCACTTT
15	TRBV2	NA	NA	TRBJ1-5	CASVKEGGSNQPQHF	TGTGCCAGCGTGAAGGAGGGGGGGAGCAATCAGCCCCAGCATTTT
13	TRBV10-3	TRBD1	NA	TRBJ1-3	CAIYDRGLNTIYF	TGTGCCATTTACGACAGGGGGCTAAACACCATATATTTT
15	TRBV21-1	NA	NA	TRBJ1-6	CASSKGLSHNSPLHF	TGTGCCAGCAGCAAAGGACTTTCCCATAATTCACCCCTCCACTTT
15	TRBV6-1	TRBD1	NA	TRBJ2-7	CASSDIRTGSYEQYF	TGTGCCAGCAGTGACATTAGGACAGGCTCCTACGAGCAGTACTTC
12	TRBV12-3/TRBV12-4	NA	NA	TRBJ2-1	CASSLILREQFF	TGTGCCAGCAGTTTAATCCTGAGGGAGCAGTTCTTC
16	TRBV4-1	TRBD1	NA	TRBJ1-3	CASSQDRQGAGNTIYF	TGCGCCAGCAGCCAAGACCGACAGGGGGCTGGAAACACCATATATTTT
14	TRBV7-2	NA	once	TRBJ2-2	CASGSRSGTGELFF	TGTGCCAGCGGCTCCCGAAGCGGCACCGGGGAGCTGTTTTTT
15	TRBV6-1	NA	NA	TRBJ1-2	CASSEELDTLYGYTF	TGTGCCAGCAGTGAAGAGCTGGACACGCTATATGGCTACACCTTC